What follows are 24 T cell receptor beta chains derived from one specimen sequenced in a study of blood T cells in healthy people across ages. A J-beta primer mix and a sample-barcoded 5' primer were used in a second PCR of roughly 6 to 12 cycles. TCRdb re-called the 5' RACE reads through MiXCR, storing one row per CDR3 protein. The data show 750,000 or so distinct CDR3 sequences, roughly 25% seen once. These data were also filed under a second study, of T cells of mothers and their children.

Sequencing was carried out using blood. The receptors originated from a boy aged 5-17 years in good health.

This clonotype was counted only a few times. The genes are TRBV3-1 and TRBJ2-3; TRBD2 matches at 8 bases. Trimming removed 2 bases from V and 0 bases from J; junction bases left unmatched: 7. The CDR3 length is 17 residues. The V gene's germline CDR1 is LGHDT and CDR2 YNNKEL (reference sequence). The CDR3 loop is CASSQIHGGASTDTQYF. CDR3 nucleotides: TGTGCCAGCAGCCAAATTCACGGGGGGGCTAGCACAGATACGCAGTATTTT.

This clonotype has just a few counts. The chain combines TRBV4-2 with TRBJ1-1, with 9 bases lining up with TRBD1. Germline CDR1 LGHNA, CDR2 YNFKEQ. The CDR3 spans 14 residues. Trimming at V came to 3 bases and at J to 8 bases, leaving 7 bases not matched to a gene. The CDR3 DNA is TGTGCCAGCAGCCAGGGACAGGGTTCTCCCGAAGCTTTCTTT. Amino acid sequence: CASSQGQGSPEAFF.

This clonotype has only a few counts. The chain has TRBV10-3 and TRBJ2-1; D gene uncertain. Between the trimmed V and J ends, which lost 7 bases and 5 bases, there was a span of 12 bases. The CDR3 runs 13 residues. Looked up from germline, CDR1 is ENHRY and CDR2 is SYGVKD. CDR3 bases: TGTGCCATCACCCCGAGCAAGAACAATGAGCAGTTCTTC. Translated: CAITPSKNNEQFF.

This clonotype appeared a few times. The rearrangement links TRBV7-6 to TRBJ2-1, with TRBD2 matching over 7 bases. The V gene end was trimmed by 9 bases and the J gene end by 5 bases; junction bases not matched to a gene: 7. CDR3 length: 13 amino acids. Germline V gives CDR1 SGHVS, CDR2 FNYEAQ. CDR3 amino acids: CASCREGDNEQFF. In DNA, the CDR3 is TGTGCCAGTTGCAGGGAGGGTGACAATGAGCAGTTCTTC.

This chain uses TRBV25-1 with TRBJ2-7; D is undetermined. The J call may be mistaken, given a closer DNA end match to TRBJ2-5. This CDR3 spans 14 amino acids. Germline V lookup: CDR1 MGHDK, CDR2 SYGVNS. Written as DNA, the CDR3 is TGTGCCAGCAGTGGGGTCCGGACGACGGAGACCCAGTACTTC. As protein: CASSGVRTTETQYF.

This chain links TRBV20-1 with TRBJ2-5; 11 bases line up with TRBD2. CDR1 and CDR2 (germline): DFQATT, SNEGSKA (reference sequence). The CDR3 extends over 15 amino acids. The junction had 9 bases not matched to a gene; V was cut back by 4 bases and J by 5 bases. CDR3 in amino acids: CSAIRASGRLETQYF. CDR3 DNA: TGCAGTGCTATTCGAGCTAGCGGGAGGCTGGAGACCCAGTACTTC.

V gene TRBV12-3 or TRBV12-4 combines with J gene TRBJ1-1, with D possibly TRBD1 on 5 matching bases. CDR3 length equals 15 residues. Trimming shortened V by 5 bases and J by 0 bases, and 13 bases separated the two germline ends. The CDR3 loop reads CASSPAAGMNTEAFF. CDR3 nucleotides: TGTGCCAGCAGTCCCGCGGCAGGGATGAACACTGAAGCTTTCTTT.

The chain links TRBV5-1 to TRBJ2-2; D may be TRBD1 (5 bases). V shed 3 bases and J shed 2 bases, with 17 bases lying between them. The CDR3 runs 17 residues. Looked up from germline, CDR1 is SGHRS and CDR2 is YFSETQ. The CDR3: CASSYTRRVGNTGELFF. The CDR3 nucleotides read TGCGCCAGCAGCTATACCCGCAGGGTCGGAAACACCGGGGAGCTGTTTTTT.

The rearrangement joins TRBV3-1 to TRBJ2-3; the D gene is possibly TRBD2 (5 bases). Looked up from germline, CDR1 is LGHDT and CDR2 is YNNKEL (reference sequence). V shed 0 bases and J shed 0 bases, with 10 bases lying between them. The CDR3 covers 16 residues. Here the CDR3 reads CASSQDTAASTDTQYF. CDR3 coding DNA: TGTGCCAGCAGCCAAGACACAGCGGCAAGCACAGATACGCAGTATTTT.

In this sample, this clonotype turned up a few times. This chain uses TRBV15 with TRBJ1-1, with TRBD1 as a possible D gene (6 bases). Per the germline V gene, CDR1 is LNHNV and CDR2 is YYDKDF (reference sequence). V was trimmed by 5 bases and J by 1 base, leaving 8 bases between them. This CDR3 contains 13 residues. The CDR3 protein is CATSGTPNTEAFF. The CDR3 DNA follows: TGTGCCACCAGCGGGACACCGAACACTGAAGCTTTCTTT. Complete variable domain (other parts from reference TRBV15 and TRBJ1-1): DAMVIQNPRYQVTQFGKPVTLSCSQTLNHNVMYWYQQKSSQAPKLLFHYYDKDFNNEADTPDNFQSRRPNTSFCFLDIRSPGLGDTAMYLCATSGTPNTEAFFGQGTRLTVV.

V and J are TRBV27 and TRBJ2-7; 12 bases match TRBD1. V lost 5 bases to trimming and J lost 4 bases; unmatched junction nucleotides: 9. The CDR3 runs to 16 residues. Germline lookup yields CDR1 MNHEY and CDR2 SMNVEV (reference sequence). The CDR3 reads CASSVSGTGGAYEQYF. As DNA, the CDR3 is TGTGCCAGCAGTGTCTCCGGGACAGGGGGCGCGTACGAGCAGTACTTC.

The chain recombines TRBV25-1 with TRBJ1-1, with 9 bases aligning to TRBD1. Germline lookup yields CDR1 MGHDK and CDR2 SYGVNS. The CDR3 consists of 13 residues. The J segment lost 1 base and the V segment lost 8 bases, leaving 2 bases of the junction unmatched. CDR3 sequence: CASGGQGNTEAFF. The CDR3 bases are TGTGCCAGCGGGGGACAGGGGAACACTGAAGCTTTCTTT.

This chain connects TRBV10-3 to TRBJ2-5, with 8 nucleotides matching TRBD2. CDR1 is ENHRY, CDR2 SYGVKD, per germline. V gave up 0 bases and J gave up 2 bases; unmatched junction bases: 5. The CDR3 is 16 amino acids. CDR3 protein: CAISESTPSGQETQYF. Here the CDR3 DNA reads TGTGCCATCAGTGAGTCGACTCCTAGCGGGCAAGAGACCCAGTACTTC.

V usage is TRBV9 and J usage is TRBJ1-1; 8 nucleotides align to TRBD1. CDR3 length: 15 residues. CDR1 and CDR2 from the germline V gene are SGDLS and YYNGEE. V was clipped by 2 bases and J by 4 bases; unmatched bases: 7. CDR3 nucleotide sequence: TGTGCCAGCAGCGTGTCCGGGACAGGCATCACTGAAGCTTTCTTT. Protein: CASSVSGTGITEAFF. The whole variable domain, filled in from reference TRBV9 and TRBJ1-1, reads DSGVTQTPKHLITATGQRVTLRCSPRSGDLSVYWYQQSLDQGLQFLIQYYNGEERAKGNILERFSAQQFPDLHSELNLSSLELGDSALYFCASSVSGTGITEAFFGQGTRLTVV.

V gene TRBV6-1 combines with J gene TRBJ2-5; possible D gene TRBD2, 6 bases. Germline CDR1 is MNHNS and CDR2 is SASEGT. V lost 9 bases and J 0 bases, leaving 17 bases between the germline ends. The CDR3 length is 15 residues. CDR3 loop: CASRSGTGNQETQYF. The DNA for the CDR3 is TGTGCCAGTAGATCCGGGACTGGCAACCAAGAGACCCAGTACTTC.

The rearrangement joins TRBV7-2 to TRBJ2-1; D is unclear. V was trimmed by 1 base and J by 4 bases, leaving 11 bases between them. The CDR3 contains 15 residues. Germline CDR1 reads SGHTA; CDR2 reads FQGNSA. The CDR3 DNA reads TGTGCCAGCAGCTTAGAGGCAGGCGAGTACAATGAGCAGTTCTTC. Its protein product is CASSLEAGEYNEQFF.

This clonotype came up a few times. The CDR3 does not end in the conserved phenylalanine or tryptophan, so this is likely a read error. The chain is built from TRBV7-2 and TRBJ2-7; 12 bases are shared with TRBD2. Germline CDR1 and CDR2: SGHTA and FQGNSA. The J segment lost 2 bases and the V segment lost 4 bases, leaving 3 bases of the junction unmatched. The CDR3 spans 15 residues. For the CDR3, the DNA is TGTGCCAGCAGCTCCTGGACTAGCGGGGCCTACGAGCAGTACTCC. Residues: CASSSWTSGAYEQYS.

The chain joins TRBV27 to TRBJ2-7; 7 bases line up with TRBD1. CDR1 MNHEY and CDR2 SMNVEV come from the germline V gene (reference sequence). The CDR3 is 13 residues long. The J segment lost 7 bases and the V segment lost 1 base, leaving 4 bases of the junction unmatched. The CDR3 DNA reads as TGTGCCAGCAGTTTATTGAAGGGGGCAGAGCAGTACTTC. Translation: CASSLLKGAEQYF.

In this sample, this clonotype turned up a few times. The V call is TRBV4-2, the J call TRBJ2-5; 11 bases line up with TRBD2. TRBJ2-7 explains the end of the DNA better; the J call may be wrong. The CDR3 loop spans 16 amino acids. Germline V gives CDR1 LGHNA, CDR2 YNFKEQ. DNA for the CDR3: TGTGCCAGCAGCCAAGAACTAGCGGGAGTGTCCTACGAGCAGTACTTC. Encoded protein: CASSQELAGVSYEQYF.

This chain uses TRBV9 with TRBJ2-1; 7 bases are shared with TRBD2. The CDR3 runs to 13 residues. Per the germline V gene, CDR1 is SGDLS and CDR2 is YYNGEE. Losses at the gene ends were 7 bases for V and 7 bases for J; bases not matched to a gene: 8. Here the CDR3 reads CASSRRELNEQFF. In nucleotides, the CDR3 is TGTGCCAGCTCACGGCGGGAGCTTAATGAGCAGTTCTTC.

A few counts support this clonotype. CDR3 sequence: CASSPYHYSNQPQHF. CDR3 DNA sequence: TGTGCCAGCAGCCCTTATCACTATAGCAATCAGCCCCAGCATTTT. V usage is TRBV12-3 or TRBV12-4 and J usage is TRBJ1-5, with unresolved D. Trimming took off 6 bases at V and 0 bases at J, with 12 bases between the two ends. CDR3 length equals 15 residues.

The chain combines TRBV4-2 with TRBJ1-2; TRBD1 is a possible D gene (6 bases). The CDR3 is made up of 15 amino acids. Trimming cost V 3 bases and J 4 bases, with 15 bases left between them. Germline V CDR1 and CDR2: LGHNA, YNFKEQ. CDR3 protein: CASSHPTGQGYGYTF. DNA for the CDR3: TGTGCCAGCAGCCACCCGACAGGTCAGGGCTATGGCTACACCTTC.

This clonotype appeared a single time. The gene calls are TRBV29-1 and TRBJ2-5; TRBD2 aligns across 14 bases. The end of the DNA is better explained by TRBJ2-1, so the J call may be wrong. CDR1 is SQVTM, CDR2 ANQGSEA, per germline. The CDR3 spans 14 residues. CDR3 bases: TGCAGCATCCTACGACTAGCGGGAGGGTATGAGCAGTTCTTC. This codes for CSILRLAGGYEQFF.

This clonotype was counted at least ten times. J is TRBJ1-2 and V is TRBV20-1, with D hard to call. The ends were cut back, 4 bases at V and 8 bases at J, with 20 bases in the middle. This CDR3 spans 14 amino acids. CDR1 is DFQATT and CDR2 is SNEGSKA in the germline V gene (reference sequence). Here the CDR3 DNA reads TGCAGTGCTACCATAACGTCGGGGTTGGGGGGCTACACCTTC. It codes for CSATITSGLGGYTF.